The 32 T cell receptor beta chains given below trace back to one sample, sequenced in a study of OX40 agonist ivuxolimab in advanced cancers. Clones were read by immunoSEQ multiplex PCR, and TCRdb kept only the in-frame ones, dropping some. The repertoire has tens of thousands of clones, around 87% of them found once; the top ten carry roughly 5%. Sequencing was performed on CD4+ or CD8+ T cells sorted from blood, taken in a trial of the OX40 agonist ivuxolimab. The receptors stem from an adult with an advanced solid tumor such as melanoma, head and neck, liver or kidney cancer.

This chain joins TRBV19 and TRBJ1-5, with D perhaps matching TRBD1 (6 bases). Germline CDR1 LNHDA, CDR2 SQIVND (reference sequence). The CDR3 totals 15 residues. Trimming stripped 3 bases from V and 7 bases from J, with 16 bases between. CDR3 in DNA: TGTGCCAGTAGTATGATGGGGGCATTTAGGCAGCCCCAGCATTTT. Translating it yields CASSMMGAFRQPQHF.

This clone was seen only a few times. The rearrangement joins TRBV7-8 to TRBJ1-1, with 7 bases identical to TRBD1. From germline, CDR1 is SGHVS and CDR2 FQNEAQ. The CDR3 runs to 16 residues. V trimming: 1 base; J trimming: 5 bases; junction bases outside the gene matches: 10. Here the CDR3 reads CASSLGRQGGMTEAFF. The CDR3 nucleotides are TGTGCCAGCAGCTTAGGTCGACAGGGAGGAATGACTGAAGCTTTCTTT.

The J gene is TRBJ1-3, the V gene TRBV13; 7 bases are a match to TRBD1. Germline values: CDR1 PRHDT, CDR2 FYEKMQ (reference sequence). The CDR3 loop spans 15 amino acids. Trimming cost V 5 bases and J 0 bases; bases outside gene matches: 4. This chain's CDR3 is CASSPRDSSGNTIYF. Here the CDR3 DNA reads TGTGCCAGCAGCCCGCGGGACAGCTCTGGAAACACCATATATTTT.

V and J are TRBV7-6 and TRBJ1-6; possibly TRBD1 for D (6 bases). Germline V gene sequence: CDR1 SGHVS, CDR2 FNYEAQ. V shed 5 bases and J shed 8 bases, with 13 bases lying between them. This CDR3 region has 14 residues. CDR3 sequence: CASSHRDTDSPLHF. CDR3 nucleotides: TGTGCCAGCAGCCACCGGGACACCGATTCACCCCTCCACTTT.

The chain employs TRBV4-1 and TRBJ2-7; 11 nucleotides agree with TRBD1. Germline CDR1 reads MGHRA; CDR2 reads YSYEKL. Losses at the gene ends were 4 bases for V and 3 bases for J; bases not matched to a gene: 11. CDR3 length: 17 residues. CDR3 coding DNA: TGCGCCAGCAGCCGCCGAAATTCCGGGACAGGGGGCTACGAGCAGTACTTC. Its protein is CASSRRNSGTGGYEQYF.

This chain joins TRBV27 and TRBJ1-5; D is ambiguous. Germline-derived CDR1 and CDR2 are MNHEY and SMNVEV (reference sequence). Between the trimmed V and J ends, which lost 2 bases and 5 bases, there was a span of 7 bases. The CDR3 runs 13 residues. CDR3 nucleotides: TGTGCCAGCAGTTTAGCACGGTATCAGCCCCAGCATTTT. Its protein product is CASSLARYQPQHF.

The chain employs TRBV5-1 and TRBJ2-1, with TRBD2 identical over 7 bases. This CDR3 has 13 amino acids. Unmatched junction bases numbered 3, after V lost 5 bases and J lost 4 bases. The germline gives CDR1 SGHRS, CDR2 YFSETQ. CDR3 sequence reads: CASRGGRYNEQFF. In DNA, the CDR3 is TGCGCCAGCAGGGGAGGGAGGTACAATGAGCAGTTCTTC.

This clone was counted once. This rearrangement joins TRBV5-1 to TRBJ2-5; 8 nucleotides match TRBD1. This CDR3 contains 15 residues. The V gene's germline CDR1 is SGHRS and CDR2 YFSETQ. With 2 bases clipped from V and 1 base from J, the junction kept 4 bases outside the gene matches. The CDR3 region is CASSFGDRPQETQYF. The CDR3 nucleotides are TGCGCCAGCAGCTTCGGGGACAGGCCCCAAGAGACCCAGTACTTC.

The rearrangement uses TRBV15 and TRBJ2-2; 8 bases map to TRBD2. The length of the CDR3 is 16 residues. Losses at the gene ends were 0 bases for V and 7 bases for J; bases not matched to a gene: 7. The V gene's germline CDR1 is LNHNV and CDR2 YYDKDF (reference sequence). DNA for the CDR3: TGTGCCACCAGCAGAGATCTCAGCGGGGGAGGCGGGGAGCTGTTTTTT. This translates into CATSRDLSGGGGELFF.

The chain is built from TRBV28 and TRBJ1-2; D is uncertain. V was shortened by 3 bases and J by 0 bases, with 29 bases between the two germline ends. Looked up from germline, CDR1 is MDHEN and CDR2 is SYDVKM. CDR3 length: 21 amino acids. CDR3 DNA: TGTGCCAGCAGTTTTGGATATCAATTAGGACCCACCACCCGGACTAACTATGGCTACACCTTC. Its protein product is CASSFGYQLGPTTRTNYGYTF.

V is TRBV6-1 and J is TRBJ1-2; TRBD1 matches 8 bases. Germline CDR1 and CDR2: MNHNS and SASEGT. The CDR3 is 16 amino acids. Losses at the gene ends were 4 bases for V and 3 bases for J; bases not matched to a gene: 10. CDR3 sequence reads: CASSGGSRGLYYGYTF. CDR3 coding DNA: TGTGCCAGCAGTGGAGGGAGCAGGGGGCTTTACTATGGCTACACCTTC.

This chain connects TRBV6-1 to TRBJ1-2; the match to TRBD1 covers 7 bases. Looked up from germline, CDR1 is MNHNS and CDR2 is SASEGT. This CDR3 is built from 15 residues. Trimming cost V 6 bases and J 3 bases; bases outside gene matches: 10. The CDR3 protein is CASRRALGGDYGYTF. The CDR3 DNA reads as TGTGCCAGCAGAAGAGCCCTAGGGGGCGACTATGGCTACACCTTC.

The CDR3 protein is CASSFGRNTEAFF. The CDR3 DNA sequence: TGTGCCAGCAGCTTCGGGCGGAACACTGAAGCTTTCTTT. J is TRBJ1-1 and V is TRBV7-2; no reliable D call. CDR1 and CDR2 (germline): SGHTA, FQGNSA. The CDR3 loop spans 13 amino acids. V was trimmed by 3 bases and J by 1 base, leaving 6 bases between them. The complete variable domain, with remaining parts taken from reference TRBV7-2 and TRBJ1-1, reads GAGVSQSPSNKVTEKGKDVELRCDPISGHTALYWYRQSLGQGLEFLIYFQGNSAPDKSGLPSDRFSAERTGGSVSTLTIQRTQQEDSAVYLCASSFGRNTEAFFGQGTRLTVV.

V usage is TRBV29-1 and J usage is TRBJ2-3; D may be TRBD2 (6 bases). CDR3 size: 14 residues. V shed 4 bases and J shed 2 bases, with 13 bases lying between them. CDR1 and CDR2 from the germline V gene are SQVTM and ANQGSEA. The CDR3 region has the DNA TGCAGCGTTGGCCGGGGGAGCCCCACAGATACGCAGTATTTT. This translates into CSVGRGSPTDTQYF.

This clone appeared once. V gene TRBV28 combines with J gene TRBJ1-6, with D perhaps matching TRBD1 (6 bases). Trimming took 2 bases from V and 8 from J, leaving 19 bases between them. Germline CDR1 MDHEN, CDR2 SYDVKM. The CDR3 covers 17 residues. The CDR3 is CASSLAKQGLSHSPLHF. In DNA form, the CDR3 reads TGTGCCAGCAGTTTAGCAAAACAGGGTTTGTCCCATTCACCCCTCCACTTT. The full variable domain, completed using reference TRBV28 and TRBJ1-6, is DVKVTQSSRYLVKRTGEKVFLECVQDMDHENMFWYRQDPGLGLRLIYFSYDVKMKEKGDIPEGYSVSREKKERFSLILESASTNQTSMYLCASSLAKQGLSHSPLHFGNGTRLTVT.

This chain links TRBV18 with TRBJ1-4; D call uncertain. CDR1 is KGHSH and CDR2 is LQKENI in the germline V gene. The CDR3 sequence is 14 residues long. V was clipped by 6 bases and J by 8 bases, with 16 bases between them. DNA of the CDR3: TGTGCCAGCTCCCAACCCGTTATATCCGAAAAACTGTTTTTT. Translated, it gives CASSQPVISEKLFF.

The rearrangement uses TRBV6-1 and TRBJ2-5; possibly TRBD1 for D (5 bases). V was trimmed by 5 bases and J by 2 bases, leaving 9 bases between them. Germline CDR1 MNHNS, CDR2 SASEGT. The CDR3 is 13 residues long. CDR3 nucleotide sequence: TGTGCCAGCAGTTTACGACAGCAAGAGACCCAGTACTTC. This sequence encodes CASSLRQQETQYF.

The chain couples TRBV7-3 to TRBJ1-5, with D possibly TRBD1 on 6 matching bases. The V end was cut by 2 bases, the J end by 1 base, with 12 bases between. The CDR3 length is 16 residues. CDR1 and CDR2 from the germline V gene are SGHTA and FQGTGA. In nucleotides, the CDR3 is TGTGCCAGCAGCTTAGCTGGGGGGGCGAGCAATCAGCCCCAGCATTTT. The encoded protein is CASSLAGGASNQPQHF.

The CDR3 reads CSASTYKGYTF. The CDR3 DNA follows: TGCAGTGCTTCGACCTATAAGGGCTACACCTTC. V usage is TRBV20-1 and J usage is TRBJ1-2; D is uncertain. CDR1 DFQATT and CDR2 SNEGSKA come from the germline V gene (reference sequence). V was trimmed by 5 bases and J by 8 bases, leaving 12 bases between them. The CDR3 spans 11 residues.

This clone was seen just once. CDR3 sequence: CASAGTGGNTIYF. The CDR3 DNA sequence: TGTGCCAGCGCAGGCACAGGTGGAAACACCATATATTTT. This rearrangement joins TRBV2 to TRBJ1-3; maybe TRBD1 (5 bases). With 8 bases removed from V and 3 bases from J, the gap between germline ends came to 11 bases. CDR1 and CDR2 (germline): SNHLY, FYNNEI. CDR3 length: 13 amino acids.

This chain connects TRBV12-1 to TRBJ2-2; the table assigns TRBD2, which was not confirmed against the DNA. TRBV12-1 is annotated as a pseudogene. The CDR3 is made up of 15 amino acids. Here the CDR3 DNA reads TGTGCCAGCAGCCTCACTGAGGAGCCTCCGGAGGGAGCTGTTTTT. Residues: CASSLTEEPPEGAVF.

This rearrangement joins TRBV28 to TRBJ1-2; 10 bases match TRBD1. V lost 6 bases, J lost 0 bases, and 10 bases stayed unmatched. The CDR3 sequence is 17 residues long. Germline CDR1 MDHEN, CDR2 SYDVKM. CDR3 amino acids: CASSWGTGALANYGYTF. For the CDR3, the DNA is TGTGCCAGCAGCTGGGGGACAGGGGCCCTAGCTAACTATGGCTACACCTTC.

The V call is TRBV29-1, the J call TRBJ1-2; tentative D call: TRBD1 (5 bases). CDR3 length equals 14 residues. The germline V and J ends were trimmed by 7 bases and 8 bases, with 23 bases remaining between them. The germline V gene encodes CDR1 SQVTM and CDR2 ANQGSEA. The CDR3 coding sequence is TGCAGCGCTCCCCTGCGGGGCCTAGTCGGGGGCTACACCTTC. It yields the protein CSAPLRGLVGGYTF. Together with reference TRBV29-1 and TRBJ1-2, the CDR3 gives the full variable domain: SAVISQKPSRDICQRGTSLTIQCQVDSQVTMMFWYRQQPGQSLTLIATANQGSEATYESGFVIDKFPISRPNLTFSTLTVSNMSPEDSSIYLCSAPLRGLVGGYTFGSGTRLTVV.

The V call is TRBV4-1, the J call TRBJ2-3, with D perhaps matching TRBD2 (7 bases). The CDR3 totals 16 residues. Germline lookup yields CDR1 MGHRA and CDR2 YSYEKL. Trimming cost V 2 bases and J 5 bases, with 17 bases left between them. This CDR3 reads CASSQSLAGAVDTQYF. CDR3 nucleotides: TGCGCCAGCAGCCAATCTCTCGCGGGGGCAGTAGATACGCAGTATTTT.

The rearrangement joins TRBV2 to TRBJ2-2; 10 bases are shared with TRBD2. Germline-derived CDR1 and CDR2 are SNHLY and FYNNEI. With 4 bases clipped from V and 2 bases from J, the junction kept 1 base outside the gene matches. The CDR3 extends over 15 amino acids. CDR3 in amino acids: CASSGTSGNTGELFF. CDR3 bases: TGTGCCAGCAGTGGGACTAGCGGAAACACCGGGGAGCTGTTTTTT.

This sequence joins TRBV9 and TRBJ1-6; no definite D call. The CDR3 contains 14 residues. The germline CDR1 and CDR2 sequences are SGDLS and YYNGEE. V was trimmed by 3 bases and J by 5 bases, leaving 9 bases between them. CDR3 residues: CASSAAGDNSPLHF. CDR3 bases: TGTGCCAGCAGCGCCGCCGGGGATAATTCACCCCTCCACTTT.

This clone was detected only once. DNA for the CDR3: TGTGCCAGCAACCCGGGACAGGCTTCCTACGAGCAGTACTTC. It specifies CASNPGQASYEQYF. J is TRBJ2-7 and V is TRBV6-5; 8 bases map to TRBD1. V shed 7 bases and J 1 base; nucleotides not matched to a gene: 6. The CDR3 runs to 14 residues. Germline assignment: CDR1 MNHEY and CDR2 SVGAGI.

The gene calls are TRBV19 and TRBJ1-1, with D hard to call. Germline V gene sequence: CDR1 LNHDA, CDR2 SQIVND (reference sequence). The CDR3 runs to 15 residues. Trimming took 3 bases from V and 6 from J, leaving 17 bases between them. The CDR3 DNA sequence: TGTGCCAGTAGTATTCCCCCCCCAGTAGACTCTGAAGCTTTCTTT. Protein: CASSIPPPVDSEAFF.

V gene TRBV15 combines with J gene TRBJ2-5; tentative D call: TRBD2 (8 bases). This CDR3 is 18 amino acids long. Trimming removed 0 bases at V and 0 bases at J, with 17 bases between. Germline values: CDR1 LNHNV, CDR2 YYDKDF (reference sequence). The CDR3 sequence is CATSRDKGASGYQETQYF. The CDR3 nucleotides read TGTGCCACCAGCAGAGATAAGGGGGCTAGCGGGTACCAAGAGACCCAGTACTTC.

This clone has more than one count but fewer than ten. CDR3 DNA: TGTGCCAGCAGCTTCTGGGACAGGGTATCTGAAGCTTTCTTT. Translation: CASSFWDRVSEAFF. J is TRBJ1-1 and V is TRBV5-6, with 9 nucleotides matching TRBD1. This CDR3 has 14 residues. From germline, CDR1 is SGHDT and CDR2 YYEEEE. V trimming: 2 bases; J trimming: 6 bases; junction bases outside the gene matches: 5.

This clone showed up just once. The chain carries TRBV6-6 and TRBJ1-1, with D possibly TRBD1 on 6 matching bases. The ends were cut back, 4 bases at V and 13 bases at J, with 22 bases in the middle. The CDR3 covers 14 residues. Germline CDR1 and CDR2: MNHNY and SVGAGI (reference sequence). The CDR3 DNA is TGTGCCAGCAGTTTGATTCCACAGGGCGGAATGGTTTTCTTT. It is translated as CASSLIPQGGMVFF.

This chain uses TRBV11-2 with TRBJ2-2; 7 nucleotides agree with TRBD2. The V gene end was trimmed by 4 bases and the J gene end by 7 bases; junction bases not matched to a gene: 18. This CDR3 comprises 18 residues. CDR1 is SGHAT, CDR2 FQNNGV, per germline. The CDR3 nucleotides are TGTGCCAGCAGCTCATTGGACCGGGGACTAACGGGTAACGGGGAGCTGTTTTTT. Its protein is CASSSLDRGLTGNGELFF.